This TCR beta chain was sequenced in a study of T cell repertoires in cytomegalovirus infection. Trimming shortened V by 5 bases and J by 1 base, and 20 bases separated the two germline ends. The CDR3 extends over 17 amino acids. Via MiXCR, TCRdb re-called the reads, giving one row per CDR3 protein. The sample lists more than 200,000 distinct CDR3 sequences, 9.1% seen once, with less than 15% in the top ten. V and J are TRBV12-3 or TRBV12-4 and TRBJ1-1; D unclear. The sequence derives from a human donor in good health (CMV status not recorded). Some clones in this sample may be carry-over from other donors' samples. Sequenced: PBMCs. The CDR3 loop is CASSSRELGYRNTEAFF. In nucleotides, the CDR3 is TGTGCCAGCAGTAGTAGGGAATTAGGATATCGGAACACTGAAGCTTTCTTT.